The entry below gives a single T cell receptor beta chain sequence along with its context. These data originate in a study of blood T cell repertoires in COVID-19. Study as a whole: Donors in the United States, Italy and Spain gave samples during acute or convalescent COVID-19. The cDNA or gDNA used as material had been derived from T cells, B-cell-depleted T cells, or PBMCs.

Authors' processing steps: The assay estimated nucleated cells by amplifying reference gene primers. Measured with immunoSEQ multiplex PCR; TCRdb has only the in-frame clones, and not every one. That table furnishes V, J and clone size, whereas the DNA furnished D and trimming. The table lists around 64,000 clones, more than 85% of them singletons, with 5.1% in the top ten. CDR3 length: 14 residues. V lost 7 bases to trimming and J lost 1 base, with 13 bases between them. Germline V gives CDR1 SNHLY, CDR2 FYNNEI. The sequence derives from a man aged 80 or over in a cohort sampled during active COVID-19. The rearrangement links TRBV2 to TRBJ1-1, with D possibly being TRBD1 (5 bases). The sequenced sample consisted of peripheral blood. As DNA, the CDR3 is TGTGCCAGCACTCCTGGGGGAGGGAACACTGAAGCTTTCTTT. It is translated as CASTPGGGNTEAFF.